This T cell receptor beta chain came from a study of T cell responses to AZD1222 COVID-19 vaccine. Study-wide results and limits: Donors were mostly white British, more females; clonal diversity possibly underestimated. Seropositive at baseline were only six AZD1222 recipients. A rise in Spike-specific TCR breadth and depth followed two AZD1222 doses.

Germline V CDR1 and CDR2: MNHNS, SASEGT. The V and J ends lost 2 bases and 0 bases, in that order; junction bases with no gene match: 3. The CDR3 is 15 residues long. Produced via immunoSEQ multiplex PCR; TCRdb's table is partial and in-frame only. The sample consists of some 79,000 clones, about three quarters of them appearing once. This clone turned up a few times. Its antigen is still unknown. The sample contains more than one DNA sequence encoding this CDR3. The material sequenced was peripheral blood, taken 28 days after the second AZD1222 dose. The sequence derives from an adult who received the AZD1222 COVID-19 vaccine. V gene TRBV6-1 combines with J gene TRBJ1-2, with TRBD1 identical over 7 bases. The CDR3 sequence: CASSEWTGSNYGYTF. CDR3 in DNA: TGTGCCAGCAGTGAATGGACAGGTTCTAACTATGGCTACACCTTC.